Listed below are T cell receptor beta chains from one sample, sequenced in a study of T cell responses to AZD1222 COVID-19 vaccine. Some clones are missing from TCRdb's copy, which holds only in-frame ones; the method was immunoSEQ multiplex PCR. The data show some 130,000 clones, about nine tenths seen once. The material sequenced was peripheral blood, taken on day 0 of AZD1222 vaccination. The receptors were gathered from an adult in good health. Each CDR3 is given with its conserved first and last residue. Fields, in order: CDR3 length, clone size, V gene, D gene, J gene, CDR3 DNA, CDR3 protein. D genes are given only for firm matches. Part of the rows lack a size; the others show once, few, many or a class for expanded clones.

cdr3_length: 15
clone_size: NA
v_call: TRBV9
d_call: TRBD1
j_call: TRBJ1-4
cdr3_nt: TGTGCCAGCAGCGCCGGACAGGGGGCGGCTGAAAAACTGTTTTTT
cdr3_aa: CASSAGQGAAEKLFF

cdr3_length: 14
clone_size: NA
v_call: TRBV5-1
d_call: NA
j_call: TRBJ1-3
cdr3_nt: TGCGCCAGCAGGGACAGCCTCCCTGGAAACACCATATATTTT
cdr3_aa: CASRDSLPGNTIYF

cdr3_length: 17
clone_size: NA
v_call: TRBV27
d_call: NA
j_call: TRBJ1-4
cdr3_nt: TGTGCCAGCAGTCCCGGACCCCCAAGGGCAACTAATGAAAAACTGTTTTTT
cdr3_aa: CASSPGPPRATNEKLFF

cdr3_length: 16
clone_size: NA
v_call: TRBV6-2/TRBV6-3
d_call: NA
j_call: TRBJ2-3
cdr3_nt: TGTGCCAGCAGTTACTCGAGACGGGGGAACACAGATACGCAGTATTTT
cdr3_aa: CASSYSRRGNTDTQYF

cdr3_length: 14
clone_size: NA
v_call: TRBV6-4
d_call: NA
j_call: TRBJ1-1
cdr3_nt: TGTGCCAGCAGTGAAAGAGAAGAGAACACTGAAGCTTTCTTT
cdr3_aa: CASSEREENTEAFF

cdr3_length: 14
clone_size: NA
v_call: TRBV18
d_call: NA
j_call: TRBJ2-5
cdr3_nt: TGTGCCAGCTCACCAGGGGCGGGTCGGGAGACCCAGTACTTC
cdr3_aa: CASSPGAGRETQYF

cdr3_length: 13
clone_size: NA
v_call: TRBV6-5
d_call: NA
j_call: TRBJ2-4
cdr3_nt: TGTGCCAGCATTGGGGACCACCCTCACATTCAGTACTTC
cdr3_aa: CASIGDHPHIQYF

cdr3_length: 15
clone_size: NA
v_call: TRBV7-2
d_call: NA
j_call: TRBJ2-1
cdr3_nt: TGTGCCAGCAGCTTAGGGGGGGGGCCGTACAATGAGCAGTTCTTC
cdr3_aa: CASSLGGGPYNEQFF

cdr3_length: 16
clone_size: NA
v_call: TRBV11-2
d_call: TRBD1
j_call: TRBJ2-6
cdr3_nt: TGTGCCAGCAGCTTAGAAGGGGGCGTTGGGGCCAACGTCCTGACTTTC
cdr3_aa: CASSLEGGVGANVLTF

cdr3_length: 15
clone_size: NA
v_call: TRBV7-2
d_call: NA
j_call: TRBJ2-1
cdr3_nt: TGTGCCAGCGACCCCACGGAGGCATTTTACAATGAGCAGTTCTTC
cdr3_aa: CASDPTEAFYNEQFF

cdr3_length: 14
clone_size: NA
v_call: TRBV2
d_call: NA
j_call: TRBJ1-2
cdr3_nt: TGTGCCAGCAGTGAAACCGGGACTGCCTATGGCTACACCTTC
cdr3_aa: CASSETGTAYGYTF

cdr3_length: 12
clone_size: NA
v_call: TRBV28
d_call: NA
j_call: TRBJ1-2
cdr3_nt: TGTGCCAGCAGTTTGGGTACCTATGGCTACACCTTC
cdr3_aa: CASSLGTYGYTF

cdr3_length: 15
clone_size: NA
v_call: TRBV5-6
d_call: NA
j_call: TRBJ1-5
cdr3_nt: TGTGCCAGCAGCTTGATCGGGGGCAGCAATCAGCCCCAGCATTTT
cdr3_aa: CASSLIGGSNQPQHF

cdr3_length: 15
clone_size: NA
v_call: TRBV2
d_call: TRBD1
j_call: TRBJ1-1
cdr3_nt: TGTGCCAGCAGCGGGGGTACTACAGGGGGCCCTGAAGCTTTCTTT
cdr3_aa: CASSGGTTGGPEAFF

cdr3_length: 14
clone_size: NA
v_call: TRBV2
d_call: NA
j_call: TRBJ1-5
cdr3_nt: TGTGCCAGCAGTGAACAGCGTTACAATCAGCCCCAGCATTTT
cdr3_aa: CASSEQRYNQPQHF

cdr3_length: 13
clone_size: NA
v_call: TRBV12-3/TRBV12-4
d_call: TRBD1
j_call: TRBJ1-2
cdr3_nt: TGTGCCAGCAGTCTACAGGGGCACTATGGCTACACCTTC
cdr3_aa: CASSLQGHYGYTF

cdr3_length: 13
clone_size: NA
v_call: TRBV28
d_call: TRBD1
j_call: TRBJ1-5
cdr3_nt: TGTGCCAGCCAGGGGGTTAACAATCAGCCCCAGCATTTT
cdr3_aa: CASQGVNNQPQHF

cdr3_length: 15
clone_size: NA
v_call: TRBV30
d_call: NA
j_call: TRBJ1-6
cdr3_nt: TGTGCCTGGACGGGGGATTTATCCTATAATTCACCCCTCCACTTT
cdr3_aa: CAWTGDLSYNSPLHF

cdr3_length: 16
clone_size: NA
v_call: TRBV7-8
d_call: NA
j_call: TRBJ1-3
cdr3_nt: TGTGCCAGCAGCCCAGGCGGACAGATCTCTGGAAACACCATATATTTT
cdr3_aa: CASSPGGQISGNTIYF

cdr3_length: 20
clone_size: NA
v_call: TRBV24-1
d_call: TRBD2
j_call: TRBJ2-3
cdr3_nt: TGTGCCACCAGTGATCCTAGACTAGCGGGGGTTTTACCTAGCACAGATACGCAGTATTTT
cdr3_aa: CATSDPRLAGVLPSTDTQYF

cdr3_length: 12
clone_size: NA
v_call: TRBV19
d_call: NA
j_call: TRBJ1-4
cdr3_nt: TGTGCCAGTAGTCCGGGTTACGAAAAACTGTTTTTT
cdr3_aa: CASSPGYEKLFF

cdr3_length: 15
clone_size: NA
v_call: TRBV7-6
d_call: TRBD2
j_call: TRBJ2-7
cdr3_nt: TGTGCCAGCAGCTTAGTAGCGGGGGGGCCCTACGAGCAGTACTTC
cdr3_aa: CASSLVAGGPYEQYF

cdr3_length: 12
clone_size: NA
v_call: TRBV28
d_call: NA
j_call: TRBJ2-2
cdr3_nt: TGTGCCAGCAATTACTCCCCCGGGGAGCTGTTTTTT
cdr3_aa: CASNYSPGELFF

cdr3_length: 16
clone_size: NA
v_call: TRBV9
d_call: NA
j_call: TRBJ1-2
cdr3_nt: TGTGCCAGCAGCGGGACCGACAGGACACTAAACTATGGCTACACCTTC
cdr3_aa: CASSGTDRTLNYGYTF

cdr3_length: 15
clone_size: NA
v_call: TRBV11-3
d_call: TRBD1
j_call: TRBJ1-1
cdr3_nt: TGTGCCAGCAGCTTATCTACAGGGGGGAACACTGAAGCTTTCTTT
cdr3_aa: CASSLSTGGNTEAFF

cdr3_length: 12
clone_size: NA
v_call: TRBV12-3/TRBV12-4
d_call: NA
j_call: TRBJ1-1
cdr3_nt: TGTGCCAGCAGCCTATTGTACACTGAAGCTTTCTTT
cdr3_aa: CASSLLYTEAFF

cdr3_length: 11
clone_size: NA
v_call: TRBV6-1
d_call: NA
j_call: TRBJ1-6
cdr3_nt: TGTGCCAGCAGTGAAAGATGGACACAGCACTTT
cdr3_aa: CASSERWTQHF

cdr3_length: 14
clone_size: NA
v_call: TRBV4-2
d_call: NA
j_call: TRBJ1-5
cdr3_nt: TGTGCCAGCAGCCAAGAAGGGGTTCGGCAGCCCCAGCATTTT
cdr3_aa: CASSQEGVRQPQHF

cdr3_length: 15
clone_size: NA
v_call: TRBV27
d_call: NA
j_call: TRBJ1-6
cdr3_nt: TGTGCCAGCAGATTTACAGGGCCCGGTAATTCACCCCTCCACTTT
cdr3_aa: CASRFTGPGNSPLHF

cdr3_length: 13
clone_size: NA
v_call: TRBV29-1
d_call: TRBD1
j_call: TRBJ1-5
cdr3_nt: TGCAGCGTACGCGCGGACAGGGCCCAGCCCCAGCATTTT
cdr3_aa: CSVRADRAQPQHF

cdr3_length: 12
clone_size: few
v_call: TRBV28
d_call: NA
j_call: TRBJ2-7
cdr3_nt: TGTGCCAGCACCGGCCTCCGGGACGAGCAGTACTTC
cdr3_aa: CASTGLRDEQYF

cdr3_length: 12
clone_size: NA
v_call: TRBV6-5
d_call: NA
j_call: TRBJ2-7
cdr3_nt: TGTGCCAGCAGCAAGGACCGTTACGAGCAGTACTTC
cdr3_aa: CASSKDRYEQYF

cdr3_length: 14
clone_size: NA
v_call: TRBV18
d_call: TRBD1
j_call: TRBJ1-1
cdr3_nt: TGTGCCAGCTCACCACCACAGGGGTTTTCTGAAGCTTTCTTT
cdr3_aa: CASSPPQGFSEAFF

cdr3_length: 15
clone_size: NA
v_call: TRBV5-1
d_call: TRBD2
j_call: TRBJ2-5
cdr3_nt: TGCGCCAGCAGCTTGGGCAGCGGGGCACGGGAGACCCAGTACTTC
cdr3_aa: CASSLGSGARETQYF

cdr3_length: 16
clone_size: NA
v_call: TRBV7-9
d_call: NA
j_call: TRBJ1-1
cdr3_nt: TGTGCCAGCAGCTCGCCGACGGGGGTTGGAAACACTGAAGCTTTCTTT
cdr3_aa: CASSSPTGVGNTEAFF

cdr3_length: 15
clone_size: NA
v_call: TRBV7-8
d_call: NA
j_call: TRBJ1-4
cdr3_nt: TGTGCCAGCAGCTTAGAGTCGGGGACTAATGAAAAACTGTTTTTT
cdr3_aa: CASSLESGTNEKLFF

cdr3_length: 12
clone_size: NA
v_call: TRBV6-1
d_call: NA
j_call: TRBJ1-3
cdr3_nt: TGTGCCAGCAGTGATACTGGAAACACCATATATTTT
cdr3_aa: CASSDTGNTIYF

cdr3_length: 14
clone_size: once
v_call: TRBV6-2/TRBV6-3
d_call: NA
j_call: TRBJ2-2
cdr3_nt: TGTGCCAGCAGTTACTGGGAGTTCGGCGGGGAGCTGTTTTTT
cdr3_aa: CASSYWEFGGELFF

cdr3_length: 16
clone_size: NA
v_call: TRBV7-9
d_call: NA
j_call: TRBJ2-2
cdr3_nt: TGCGCCAGCAGCTTACTGCCGGGTGGGCACACCGGGGAGCTGTTTTTT
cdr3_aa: CASSLLPGGHTGELFF

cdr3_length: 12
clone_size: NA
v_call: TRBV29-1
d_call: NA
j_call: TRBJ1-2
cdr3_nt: TGCAGCGTTGCCTCCCTACGCGATGGCTACACCTTC
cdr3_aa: CSVASLRDGYTF

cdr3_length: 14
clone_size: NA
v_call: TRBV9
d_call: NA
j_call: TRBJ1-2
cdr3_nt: TGTGCCAGCAGCGCCGGGACTTCCTCCCGCGGCTACACCTTC
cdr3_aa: CASSAGTSSRGYTF

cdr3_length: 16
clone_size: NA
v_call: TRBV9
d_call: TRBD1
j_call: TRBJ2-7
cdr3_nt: TGTGCCAGCAGCGTTCGGGACAGGGCGGGCCTCTACGAGCAGTACTTC
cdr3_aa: CASSVRDRAGLYEQYF

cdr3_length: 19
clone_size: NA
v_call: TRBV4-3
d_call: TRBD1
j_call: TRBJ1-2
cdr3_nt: TGCGCCAGCAGCCAAGATTTTTCTTTAGGACAGGGGGAAGGCTATGGCTACACCTTC
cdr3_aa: CASSQDFSLGQGEGYGYTF

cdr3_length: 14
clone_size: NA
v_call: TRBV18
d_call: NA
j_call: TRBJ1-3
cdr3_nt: TGTGCCAGCCGGCCGGGGGGCCCTGGAAACACCATATATTTT
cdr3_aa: CASRPGGPGNTIYF

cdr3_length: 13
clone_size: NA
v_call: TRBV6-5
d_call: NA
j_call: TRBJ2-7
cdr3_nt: TGTGCCAGCAGTTACTCAGAGGGCTACGAGCAGTACTTC
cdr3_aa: CASSYSEGYEQYF

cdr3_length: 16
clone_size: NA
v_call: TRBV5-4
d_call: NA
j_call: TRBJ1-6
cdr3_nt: TGTGCCAGCAGCGAGGGACGGCGATCCTATAATTCACCCCTCCACTTT
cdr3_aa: CASSEGRRSYNSPLHF

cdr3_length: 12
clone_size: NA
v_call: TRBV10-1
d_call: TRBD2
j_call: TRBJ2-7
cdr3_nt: TGCGCCAGCAGTGAGTGGGAGGGGACGTTGTACTTC
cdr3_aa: CASSEWEGTLYF

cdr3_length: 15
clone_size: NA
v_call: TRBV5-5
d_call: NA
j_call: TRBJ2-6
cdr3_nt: TGTGCCAGCTCAGTGGGGGACTCTGGGGCCAACGTCCTGACTTTC
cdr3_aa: CASSVGDSGANVLTF

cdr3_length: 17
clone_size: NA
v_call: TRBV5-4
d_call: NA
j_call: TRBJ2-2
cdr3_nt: TGTGCCAGCAGCCCCACCCCGGGAAGACCGAAAACCGGGGAGCTGTTTTTT
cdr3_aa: CASSPTPGRPKTGELFF

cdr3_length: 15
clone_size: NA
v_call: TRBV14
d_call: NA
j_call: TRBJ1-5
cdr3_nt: TGTGCCAGCAGCCAACCCCGGGACGGTATACGCCGAACCCATTTT
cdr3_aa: CASSQPRDGIRRTHF

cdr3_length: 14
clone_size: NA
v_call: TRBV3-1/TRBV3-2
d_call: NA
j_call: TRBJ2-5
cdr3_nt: TGTGCCAGCAGCCAAGATCCCGCGCCAGAGACCCAGTACTTC
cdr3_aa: CASSQDPAPETQYF

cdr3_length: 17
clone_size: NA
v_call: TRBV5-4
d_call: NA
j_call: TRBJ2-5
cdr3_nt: TGTGCCAGCAGCCTTGGGAGTGTACGGGGGGCCAGGGAGACCCAGTACTTC
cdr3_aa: CASSLGSVRGARETQYF

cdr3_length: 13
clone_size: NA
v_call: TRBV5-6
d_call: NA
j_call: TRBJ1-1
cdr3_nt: TGTGCCAGCAGCCGGGTTCTGAACACTGAAGCTTTCTTT
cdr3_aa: CASSRVLNTEAFF

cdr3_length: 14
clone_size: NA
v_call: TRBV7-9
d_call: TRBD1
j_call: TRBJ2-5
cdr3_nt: TGTGCCAGCAGCGACAGGGTTGCACCAGAGACCCAGTACTTC
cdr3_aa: CASSDRVAPETQYF

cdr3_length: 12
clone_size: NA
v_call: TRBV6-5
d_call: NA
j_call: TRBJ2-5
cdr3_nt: TGTGCCAGCAGCACAGGGTCAGAGACCCAGTACTTC
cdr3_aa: CASSTGSETQYF

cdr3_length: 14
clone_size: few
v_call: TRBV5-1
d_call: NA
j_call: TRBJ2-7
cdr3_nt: TGCGCCAGCAGCCCAGACAGCAGACCCTACGAGCAGTACTTC
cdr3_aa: CASSPDSRPYEQYF

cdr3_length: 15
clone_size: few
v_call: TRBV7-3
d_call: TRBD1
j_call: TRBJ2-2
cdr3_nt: TGTGCCAGCAGCTTAGGGCAGGGGGCGACCGGGGAGCTGTTTTTT
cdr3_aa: CASSLGQGATGELFF

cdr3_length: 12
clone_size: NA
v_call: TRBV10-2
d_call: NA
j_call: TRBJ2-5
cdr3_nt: TGCGCCAGCAGTGCTAGCCTAGAGACCCAGTACTTC
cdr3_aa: CASSASLETQYF

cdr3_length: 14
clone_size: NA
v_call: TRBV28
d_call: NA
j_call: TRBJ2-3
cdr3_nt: TGTGCCAGCAAGGGCCCCGGGGCGGCAGATACGCAGTATTTT
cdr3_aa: CASKGPGAADTQYF